One sample yielded the 21 T cell receptor beta chains listed below, sequenced in a study of T cells expressing NK-cell markers. From its re-call of the 5' RACE reads, TCRdb lists each CDR3 protein once, without DNA. The repertoire table contains 500,000 to 700,000 distinct CDR3 sequences. The sequenced sample consisted of blood T cells: a sorted CD56 or NKG2C T cell subset, CD4+ or CD8+ T cells, or bulk PBMC T cells (not recorded which). The receptors originated from a man younger than 30 in good health.

The chain links TRBV4-1 to TRBJ2-3; as DNA is missing, the TRBD2 call by TCRdb cannot be tested. The CDR3 runs to 15 residues. Germline loops: CDR1 MGHRA, CDR2 YSYEKL. CDR3 loop: CATGGTAGDPDTQYF.

The chain uses TRBV20-1 and TRBJ2-2; the TRBD1 assignment by TCRdb is unverifiable without DNA. Germline V gene data show CDR1 as DFQATT and CDR2 as SNEGSKA (reference sequence). The CDR3 runs 15 residues. The CDR3 is CSAREEGRNTGELFF.

V and J are TRBV4-1 and TRBJ1-1; TCRdb reports TRBD1, a call that lacks DNA to check it against. The CDR3 spans 15 residues. The V gene's germline CDR1 is MGHRA and CDR2 YSYEKL. CDR3 in amino acids: CASSQGTGKYTEAFF.

J is TRBJ1-2 and V is TRBV7-2; TCRdb gives TRBD1 as the D gene, but with no DNA this cannot be confirmed. This CDR3 has 17 amino acids. Germline loops: CDR1 SGHTA, CDR2 FQGNSA. Here the CDR3 reads CASSLVVTGGFNYGYTF.

The V and J genes are TRBV29-1 and TRBJ2-5; the TRBD1 assignment by TCRdb is unverifiable without DNA. The CDR3 totals 13 residues. The germline V gene encodes CDR1 SQVTM and CDR2 ANQGSEA. CDR3 residues: CSVAWQGGKTQYF. Full variable domain (remainder filled in from reference TRBV29-1 and TRBJ2-5): SAVISQKPSRDICQRGTSLTIQCQVDSQVTMMFWYRQQPGQSLTLIATANQGSEATYESGFVIDKFPISRPNLTFSTLTVSNMSPEDSSIYLCSVAWQGGKTQYFGPGTRLLVL.

This chain connects TRBV20-1 to TRBJ2-7; TCRdb indicates TRBD2, and absent DNA this call remains unverified. Germline V gene sequence: CDR1 DFQATT, CDR2 SNEGSKA (reference sequence). CDR3 size: 17 residues. CDR3 region: CSARPVRTSGRFYEQYF.

The chain joins TRBV4-3 to TRBJ2-7; TCRdb lists TRBD1, though no DNA is available to test this call. Per the germline V gene, CDR1 is LGHNA and CDR2 is YSLEER. The CDR3 loop spans 15 amino acids. The CDR3 reads CASSQESRGINEQYF.

The chain is built from TRBV12-3 or TRBV12-4 and TRBJ1-1; TCRdb proposes TRBD1, but this gene call is untestable without DNA. The length of the CDR3 is 15 residues. This chain's CDR3 is CASSPPGQQNTEAFF.

J is TRBJ2-1 and V is TRBV7-9. Germline V gene sequence: CDR1 SEHNR, CDR2 FQNEAQ (reference sequence). The CDR3 is made up of 16 amino acids. This chain's CDR3 is CASSLDNPRFGREQFF.

The gene calls are TRBV25-1 and TRBJ2-2; there is no DNA to check the TCRdb D call of TRBD1. The length of the CDR3 is 14 residues. Germline loops: CDR1 MGHDK, CDR2 SYGVNS. The CDR3 reads CASIGRGMTGELFF.

This rearrangement joins TRBV12-3 or TRBV12-4 to TRBJ2-7; TCRdb proposes TRBD1, but this gene call is untestable without DNA. The length of the CDR3 is 14 residues. The CDR3 loop reads CASSGTEAGYEQYF.

The chain recombines TRBV7-6 with TRBJ2-3. The CDR3 is 14 amino acids. Germline V gene lookup returns CDR1 SGHVS and CDR2 FNYEAQ. Here the CDR3 reads CASSLVRITDTQYF.

The rearrangement links TRBV29-1 to TRBJ2-1; the TCRdb call, TRBD1, lacks DNA for checking. CDR3 length equals 11 residues. Looked up from germline, CDR1 is SQVTM and CDR2 is ANQGSEA. This chain's CDR3 is CSVAPGQGRFF.

V usage is TRBV20-1 and J usage is TRBJ1-1; the TCRdb D gene call, TRBD1, has no DNA to confirm it. The CDR3 contains 16 residues. Germline V gives CDR1 DFQATT, CDR2 SNEGSKA (reference sequence). CDR3 loop: CSASRTGGGVNTEAFF.

The gene calls are TRBV7-2 and TRBJ2-6; lacking DNA, the TRBD1 call made by TCRdb goes unchecked. Germline V CDR1 and CDR2: SGHTA, FQGNSA. This CDR3 is 14 amino acids long. The chain's CDR3 is CASSLARQGVVLTF. Combining the CDR3 with reference TRBV7-2 and TRBJ2-6 gives the whole variable domain GAGVSQSPSNKVTEKGKDVELRCDPISGHTALYWYRQSLGQGLEFLIYFQGNSAPDKSGLPSDRFSAERTGGSVSTLTIQRTQQEDSAVYLCASSLARQGVVLTFGAGSRLTVL.

The chain combines TRBV15 with TRBJ2-1; TCRdb picks TRBD1, but there is no DNA to check that call. The CDR3 covers 16 residues. From germline, CDR1 is LNHNV and CDR2 YYDKDF (reference sequence). The CDR3 sequence is CATSRDGGMGDNEQFF.

The chain links TRBV7-2 to TRBJ1-2; no DNA is available, so the TRBD1 call from TCRdb remains unchecked. The germline V gene encodes CDR1 SGHTA and CDR2 FQGNSA. The CDR3 runs 16 residues. The CDR3 spells CASSLGPDGSNYGYTF.

The V gene is TRBV10-3, the J gene TRBJ2-1; the TCRdb D gene call, TRBD2, has no DNA to confirm it. The CDR3 covers 14 residues. CDR1 ENHRY and CDR2 SYGVKD come from the germline V gene. CDR3 residues: CAILNPGTAGEQFF.

V and J are TRBV6-2 or TRBV6-3 and TRBJ2-7; TCRdb gives TRBD2 as the D gene, but with no DNA this cannot be confirmed. The CDR3 spans 14 residues. CDR1 and CDR2 from the germline V gene are MNHEY and SVGEGT. CDR3 in amino acids: CATHGLAGSYEQYF.

The chain employs TRBV12-3 or TRBV12-4 and TRBJ1-1. The CDR3 runs to 12 residues. The CDR3 sequence: CASSLDSGEAFF.

The CDR3 spells CSVEGDREGDYEQYF. This sequence joins TRBV29-1 and TRBJ2-7; the D call of TRBD1 rests on TCRdb alone, since no DNA is present to check it. The CDR3 totals 15 residues. Germline CDR1 and CDR2: SQVTM and ANQGSEA.